The clone carrying this T cell receptor beta chain has just one count. Other DNA sequences of this sample code for an identical CDR3. The CDR3 runs to 14 residues. The V gene lost 0 bases and the J gene lost 7 bases, with 12 bases spanning the gap. This record comes from a study of control samples from healthy donors and cancer patients. The protocol was immunoSEQ multiplex PCR, while the TCRdb copy is restricted to in-frame clones and leaves out a portion. The sample consists of tens of thousands of clones, 80% to 90% of them appearing once. This sequence was found in a woman aged 45-65 years with head and neck cancer. The chain has TRBV23-1 and TRBJ1-1, with a weak D call TRBD1 (6 bases). Being an ORF, TRBV23-1 has a function that is uncertain. Input material: PBMCs. CDR3 sequence reads: CASSQSRIRGEAFF. The CDR3 region has the DNA TGCGCCAGCAGTCAATCGAGAATCAGGGGTGAAGCTTTCTTT.